The present entry profiles one T cell receptor (beta chain) with its context. Its antigen specificity is not known. One base away there is no much larger clone; base qualities are not given. The sample is drawn from a study of shared clonotypes between healthy human individuals (TCRdb year 2020). In the study overall: A couple of women and a few men aged 18 to 49 years were included in the cohort. Different laboratories and diverse techniques were used to prepare libraries and sequence TCR repertoires, to increase sequencing depth and limit assay-specific biases. Per donor, leukapheresis produced somewhere between about 0.85 and 8.9 billion PBMCs. To estimate repertoire size and how much clonotype sharing occurs between individuals, the study deeply sequenced the blood TCR repertoires of roughly 5 healthy adults. Per donor, three plates each were used for CD4 naive and CD4 memory, two for CD8 naive, and one for CD8 memory.

The paper's findings and limits, for the study overall: Because the study included a small number of donors, the genetic and exposure-history diversity represented was limited. Naive subsets generally had larger estimated clonotype richness than memory subsets. Pairwise subsampling led to the expectation that sequencing depth would affect the degree of clonotype sharing among donors. Only blood was sampled, and tissue TCR repertoires likely differ from those in blood. Compared with non-shared clonotypes, the clonotypes found in all four sorted-subset donors had higher generation probabilities. Sharing across several donors was observed for approximately 4.6% of naive CD4, over 3% of naive CD8, 2% to 2.5% of memory CD4, and around 0.42% of memory CD8 clonotypes. Even with the large sequencing depth, rarefaction of the sorted-subset datasets indicated that sequencing was incomplete.

The CDR3 numbers 16 residues from cysteine through phenylalanine. The DNA shown is the 48-base CDR3, in frame from base 1. Trimming removed 1 base from V and 6 bases from J, leaving 18 bases between the germline ends. The germline V gene (reference sequence) specifies LNHDA as CDR1 and SQIVND as CDR2. Donors were healthy HIV-negative adults with no recently reported acute infections or vaccinations. Every donor was a Caucasian adult residing in Nashville, Tennessee, USA. CD4+ T cells were enriched through magnetic negative selection, after which naive cells were positively selected on CD45RA and the remaining negative fraction served as the memory subset. Blood was obtained by leukapheresis, after which PBMCs were separated by Ficoll-Histopaque density gradient centrifugation and cryopreserved in liquid nitrogen vapor phase. Analytical flow cytometry was used to check the purity and quantity of every magnetically sorted T cell population. From each sorted fraction, genomic DNA was isolated and quantified by UV absorbance on a Nanodrop 2000c.

Using the deep immunoSEQ assay, TCR CDR3 regions were amplified from genomic DNA by multiplex PCR. Genomic DNA extracted from each cell subset was distributed evenly over all wells of several immunoSEQ 96-well plates, and each plate served as one replicate. For sorted subsets, 200 to 250 ng of genomic DNA, equivalent to tens of thousands of T cell genomes, went into each replicate PCR. Purified libraries were measured with a Qubit 3.0 fluorometer, size-checked on a Bioanalyzer 2100, and measured again with the KAPA Library Quantification kit. Each immunoSEQ 96-well plate was sequenced on its own single-read 150-cycle Illumina NextSeq 550 flow cell. For the original study's pipeline: Because the immunoSEQ output included only junctional sequences and no quality scores, the filtering could not be the same as the filtering used for full-length reads. Sequences were annotated with PyIR, a Python wrapper for IgBLAST v1.9, using IMGT germline references to assign V/J genes and CDR3. Any read was removed if the V/J assignment was weak (E-value above 1e-6), the CDR3 was missing, or the read contained stop codons, out-of-frame junctions, or ambiguous translated residues. A V3J clonotype was defined by an identical inferred V gene, J gene, and CDR3 amino acid sequence. Percentage overlap between repertoires was calculated by dividing the number of shared unique clonotypes by the size of the smaller repertoire. Richness of each repertoire was evaluated using RTK rarefaction, the Chao1 estimator, and Recon v2.1 estimates of unobserved clonotypes. OLGA was used to compute generation probabilities for all TCRbeta clonotypes that the gDNA method yielded from four donors. This is the immuneACCESS table as TCRdb keeps it, with only in-frame sequences that have V and J called. A part of the clones is gone; compared with another copy, unresolved V genes explain less than half, and the rest is unexplained. V and J calls and clone size come straight from that table; D and trimming were deduced from the DNA. Present in this sample are around 1.1 million clones, roughly 77% of which were seen just once. Jointly, the top ten make up over 0.8% of the sample.

The receptor's source is a man younger than 35 in good health. Some clones in this sample may be carry-over from other donors' samples. The chain is assembled from TRBV19 and TRBJ1-2; TRBD1 is perhaps the D gene, given 5 matching bases. Sequences were obtained from memory CD4+ T cells from PBMCs. The cell subset or site tag for this specimen amounts to: CD45RA-negative fraction. For the CDR3, the sequence is CASSIVSSRQRDGYTF. The DNA is TGTGCCAGTAGTATAGTATCGTCCCGACAGCGCGATGGCTACACCTTC.